The rows below give T cell receptor beta chains drawn from one sample of a study of breast tumors, draining lymph nodes, adjacent tissues. Each CDR3 protein gets one entry after TCRdb re-called the multiplex PCR reads with MiXCR. This table has approximately 210,000 distinct CDR3 sequences, 32% appearing once. Material for sequencing was axillary lymph node tissue. The source of these receptors is a female donor with breast cancer. Some clones in this sample may be carry-over from other donors' samples. Each CDR3 is given with its conserved first and last residue. The D gene is left open where the match is weak. The size of a clone is reported for some rows only, either as once, few or many, or as a class for expanded clones.

clone size	V gene	J gene	D gene	CDR3 DNA	CDR3 protein
NA	TRBV20-1	TRBJ1-2	NA	TGCAGTGCCCCCAACCAACAGTTGAGGGGCTACACCTTC	CSAPNQQLRGYTF
NA	TRBV6-4	TRBJ2-3	TRBD2	TGTGCCAGCAGTCTTTGGGCGGGAGCGGGTACGCAGTATTTT	CASSLWAGAGTQYF
NA	TRBV29-1	TRBJ2-5	TRBD2	TGCAGCGTGGGCTCCCATAGCGGGGCATTAGGAGAGACCCAGTGCTTC	CSVGSHSGALGETQCF
NA	TRBV20-1	TRBJ2-7	NA	TGCAGTGCTACAAGGACAGCCTACGAGCAGTACTTC	CSATRTAYEQYF
many	TRBV6-5	TRBJ1-2	NA	TGTGCCAGCAGTCCGGGACTGTACTATGGCTACACCTTC	CASSPGLYYGYTF
many	TRBV14	TRBJ1-2	NA	TGTGCCAGCAGCCAAGTTATGGGGGCCGGTGGCTACACCTTC	CASSQVMGAGGYTF
many	TRBV5-1	TRBJ2-3	NA	TGCGCCAGCAGCGTTGGAACCCGTTGGGTTCCAGATACGCAGTATTTT	CASSVGTRWVPDTQYF
many	TRBV12-3/TRBV12-4	TRBJ2-1	NA	TGTGCCAGCAGCTTCCGGGACTCACAATACAATGAGCAGTTCTTC	CASSFRDSQYNEQFF
many	TRBV20-1	TRBJ2-4	TRBD1	TGCAGTGCTAGTGACCCTCAGGGGGCGCGTGACATTCAGTACTTC	CSASDPQGARDIQYF
NA	TRBV15	TRBJ2-7	TRBD2	TGTGCCACCAGCAGAGCACTAGCGGGATCCTACGAGCAGTACTTC	CATSRALAGSYEQYF
many	TRBV25-1	TRBJ1-3	NA	TGTGCCAGCAGTCCAAATCAGGCCAACACCATATATTTT	CASSPNQANTIYF
many	TRBV6-6	TRBJ1-2	NA	TGTGCCAGCAGCCCCCTGCGGGCGAACTATGGCTACACCTTC	CASSPLRANYGYTF
many	TRBV7-8	TRBJ1-2	NA	TGTGCCAGCAGCAAATCGGAGTTAGCACAGCAAAGATATGGCTACACCTTC	CASSKSELAQQRYGYTF
many	TRBV27	TRBJ2-7	NA	TGTGCCAGCAGTTTGCCTCCGGGGGAGCAGTACTTC	CASSLPPGEQYF
many	TRBV12-5	TRBJ1-5	NA	TGTGCTAGTGGTTTGGAACGACAGGGCAATCAGCCCCAGCATTTT	CASGLERQGNQPQHF
many	TRBV19	TRBJ2-1	TRBD2	TGTGCCAGTAAGGGGAGGGCCAATGAGCAGTTCTTC	CASKGRANEQFF
few	TRBV5-5	TRBJ1-1	NA	TGTGCCAGCAGCGGGGCCCTCAACACTGAAGCTTTCTTT	CASSGALNTEAFF
many	TRBV29-1	TRBJ2-3	NA	TGCAGCGTCCGGGACCGATACCGCACAGATACGCAGTATTTT	CSVRDRYRTDTQYF
NA	TRBV9	TRBJ1-6	NA	TGTGCCAGCAGCGTGGACAGAAATTCACCCCTCCACTTT	CASSVDRNSPLHF
NA	TRBV18	TRBJ1-4	TRBD1	TGTGCCAGCTCACCGGGACAGCAAAAACTGTTTTTT	CASSPGQQKLFF
NA	TRBV15	TRBJ2-1	NA	TGTGCCACCAGCAGAGATGGTGGGGGCAGCGCCAGCTCCTCTAGAATCCATGAGCAGTTCTTC	CATSRDGGGSASSSRIHEQFF
many	TRBV7-7	TRBJ2-5	NA	TGTGCTAGCACCCCTGGAAGCGGAGAGACCCAGTACTTC	CASTPGSGETQYF
many	TRBV4-2	TRBJ2-1	NA	TGTGCCAGCAGCCGGGGGTCGCGGGACCCCGGGGGTGAGCAGTTCTTC	CASSRGSRDPGGEQFF
few	TRBV20-1	TRBJ2-2	TRBD2	TGCAGTGCTAGAGGCCTAGCGGGAGTCGCCACCGGGGAGCTGTTTTTT	CSARGLAGVATGELFF
many	TRBV11-2	TRBJ2-2	TRBD2	TGTGCCAGCCGGACGGGAGGGACGGTCGGGGAGCTGTTTTTT	CASRTGGTVGELFF